This T cell receptor (beta chain) derives from a study of resident and recirculating memory T cells in vitiligo (dated by TCRdb to between 2017 and 2018). As for the study more broadly: For TCR beta sequencing, each of a few stable vitiligo patients provided PBMCs and epidermis from shave biopsies taken at two lesional sites and two nonlesional sites. The goal of the human TCR beta sequencing was to check whether lesional vitiligo skin contained specific clones that differed from the clones found in nonlesional skin and blood. Without cell sorting, samples were homogenized immediately before genomic DNA was extracted using the Qiagen DNeasy Blood & Tissue Kit. Findings and caveats that apply to the study as a whole: Overlap and correlation analysis showed no significant repertoire overlap between biopsies except for each lesion with itself, even within a single patient. Mechanistic studies in the future are needed to assess how much the detected T cell clones and the human Trm pools versus Tcm pools each contribute. Because TCR sequences were not shared across biopsy sites or across patients, the findings suggest that different lesions are infiltrated by different T cell clones, a pattern described as private specificity. No unique dominant TCR clone was detected, and clonality varied among vitiligo lesions.

The immunoSEQ hsTCRB kit was used to amplify TCR beta chains from genomic DNA. The immunoSEQ service ran the sequencing of the TCR beta libraries on an Illumina MiSeq instrument. As for how the authors treated the data: The immunoSEQ Analyzer was used to analyze the repertoire data. Here the immuneACCESS table is served through TCRdb, limited to in-frame sequences with V and J called. Missing clones are a known gap in these copies; in checked studies unresolved V genes cover under half, and the rest lacks a known reason. V, J and clone size derive from that table, while D and trimming were established from the DNA sequence. The sample table shows around 43,000 clones, and nearly 95% are seen once. The ten largest clonotypes hold about 4.6% of the sample. Vitiligo was considered stable when no change in lesions had been observed over the previous 6 months. To qualify as stable, patients additionally needed to show no confetti depigmentation, which is a clinical sign of active vitiligo. Patients who had been treated within the previous three months were excluded. PBMCs were isolated from heparinized blood by Ficoll density gradient centrifugation and then flash-frozen.

As to this clone: The specificity of this receptor is unknown. Nothing much larger sits one base from this clone, and base qualities are not available.

From the cysteine up to the phenylalanine, the CDR3 has a length of 15 residues. The read is trimmed to its CDR3 DNA, 45 bases read in frame from base 1. Looking up the germline V gene yields CDR1 SGHRS and CDR2 YFSETQ. For this chain, trimming is 4 bases at the V end and 6 bases at the J end, and the number of junction bases without a gene match is 8. Sample: blood. The chain was built from TRBV5-1 and TRBJ2-1; a stretch of 9 junction bases matches TRBD1. This receptor was identified in a male donor with vitiligo. The DNA is TGCGCCAGCAGCCTGGGGGACAGGGAGGGCAATGAGCAGTTCTTC. Translated, it gives CASSLGDREGNEQFF. Where the CDR3 stops, the reference TRBV5-1 and TRBJ2-1 genes take over; the full variable domain is KAGVTQTPRYLIKTRGQQVTLSCSPISGHRSVSWYQQTPGQGLQFLFEYFSETQRNKGNFPGRFSGRQFSNSRSEMNVSTLELGDSALYLCASSLGDREGNEQFFGPGTRLTVL.